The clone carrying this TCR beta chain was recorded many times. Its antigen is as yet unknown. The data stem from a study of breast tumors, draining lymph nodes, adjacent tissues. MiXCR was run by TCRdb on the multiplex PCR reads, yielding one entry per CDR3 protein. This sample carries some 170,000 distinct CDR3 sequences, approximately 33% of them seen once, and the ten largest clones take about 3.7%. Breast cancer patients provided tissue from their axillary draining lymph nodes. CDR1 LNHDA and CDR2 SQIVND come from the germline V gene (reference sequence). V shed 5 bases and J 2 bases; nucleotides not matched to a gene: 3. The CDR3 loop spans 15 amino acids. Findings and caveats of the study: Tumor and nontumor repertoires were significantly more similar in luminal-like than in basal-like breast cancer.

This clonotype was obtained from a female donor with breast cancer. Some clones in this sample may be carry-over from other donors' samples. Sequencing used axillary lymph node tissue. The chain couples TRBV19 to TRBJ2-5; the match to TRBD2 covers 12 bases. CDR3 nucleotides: TGTGCCAGTAGTGCCCTAGCGGGAGGGCAAGAGACCCAGTACTTC. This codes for CASSALAGGQETQYF. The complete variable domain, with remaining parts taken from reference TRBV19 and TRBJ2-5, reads DGGITQSPKYLFRKEGQNVTLSCEQNLNHDAMYWYRQDPGQGLRLIYYSQIVNDFQKGDIAEGYSVSREKKESFPLTVTSAQKNPTAFYLCASSALAGGQETQYFGPGTRLLVL.